Here is one T cell receptor (beta chain) with its context. This sample is drawn from a study of blood T cell repertoires in COVID-19. Study context: COVID-19 samples from acute and convalescent phases originated in the United States, Italy and Spain. Nucleic acid was either cDNA or gDNA, and it came from T cells, B-cell-depleted T cells, or PBMCs.

TCRdb keeps only in-frame clones here, not all; method: immunoSEQ multiplex PCR. The repertoire consists of just over 300,000 clones, with roughly 86% occurring once and the leading ten covering less than 2%. The CDR3 covers 16 residues. V shed 8 bases, J shed 4 bases, and the junction held 14 bases outside the gene matches. The germline V gene encodes CDR1 PRHDT and CDR2 FYEKMQ (reference sequence). Seattle researchers signed up patients amid active infection and tracked them longitudinally. This sequence originates from a woman in her twenties or thirties with COVID-19, enrolled during active disease. Sequencing input: peripheral blood. This chain links TRBV13 with TRBJ2-1, with TRBD2 matching 7 bases. This CDR3 is CASSGPGLPPYNEQFF. Here the CDR3 DNA reads TGTGCCAGCTCGGGACCGGGACTACCGCCTTACAATGAGCAGTTCTTC.